This paragraph covers one T cell receptor (beta chain) sequence. Its antigen is still unknown. The sample holds no much larger clone one base away, and base qualities are not on file. The sample's treatment or condition label is to be understood as: live attenuated yellow fever vaccine strain. At every blood-draw timepoint, two biological replicates of bulk PBMCs were collected. PBMCs were isolated from peripheral blood using a standard Ficoll-Paque protocol. RNA was extracted with TriZol from bulk PBMCs, CD4 and CD8 fractions, and dextramer-positive and dextramer-negative fractions. These data originate in a study of T cells after yellow fever vaccination (dated by TCRdb to the late 2010s). For the study in its entirety: The SMART-Seq v4 Ultra Low Input RNA kit was used to prepare libraries from fractions with low cell numbers. Blood samples were taken at several timepoints before and after primary and secondary immunization, and bulk PBMC replicates and cell subsets were isolated. Two healthy male donors, one aged 18 to 29 and one aged 30 to 40 years, were included in the cohort. To track T-cell clones before and after primary and booster YFV17D yellow fever vaccination, bulk TCR alpha and beta repertoires were sequenced longitudinally. Paper-wide results and their limitations: After the booster, most of the clones that had expanded following primary vaccination were detected again (just under 97% of CD4 and roughly nine tenths of CD8), which suggests that memory was broadly maintained. Compared with the primary T-cell response, the secondary T-cell response was faster but weaker, reaching its peak on day 5 rather than on day 15. FACS-sorted repertoires could contain abundant contaminating clonotypes from the bulk population, so computational filtering was required. Only two donors were included in the study, so the extent to which the findings can be generalized is limited. A small fraction of clonotypes showed up in both the CD4 and CD8 compartments, probably as a result of convergent recombination.

TCR cDNA was synthesized by 5'RACE template switching, through which a universal primer site and unique molecular identifiers were introduced. Priming for cDNA synthesis came from both the TCR alpha and TCR beta constant segments. Library amplification involved two PCR steps, and the second step added sample barcodes and sequencing adapters. Sequencing of the libraries was done on either Illumina HiSeq 2500 (2x100 bp) or NovaSeq (2x150 bp). Per the source publication's procedure: Reads were demultiplexed and collapsed into UMI consensus sequences with MIGEC, and V(D)J alignment was performed with MiXCR. Using edgeR on replicate PBMC samples, clonotypes were called vaccine-responding if FDR was below 0.01 and the log2 fold change was above 5 up to day 15. Bulk clonotypes were assigned CD4 or CD8 identity according to which sequenced CD4 or CD8 repertoire held them at higher abundance. TCRdb reanalyzed the raw reads on its own, using fastp at Q25 for trimming and MiXCR for clone calling, and kept in-frame beta chains. Under each unique CDR3 protein, matching rows form one entry showing the most common genes and DNA. TCRdb's processing, not the authors', yielded these V and J calls. This sample is represented by a few hundred thousand distinct CDR3 sequences; around 6.8% of them were singletons. The ten largest clones represent roughly a sixth of the sample.

The material was PBMCs, obtained approximately 47 days after the first yellow fever vaccination. The TCR was taken from a man aged 18 to 29 who received the YFV17D yellow fever vaccine.

The CDR3 region has the sequence CASSDGAGGFNQPQHF. Here is the DNA: TGTGCCAGCAGCGACGGGGCAGGGGGCTTCAATCAGCCCCAGCATTTT. In this chain, TRBV3-1 is recombined with TRBJ1-5; 8 nucleotides in the junction match TRBD1. Sequences LGHDT (CDR1) and YNNKEL (CDR2) are obtained from the germline V gene (reference sequence). Germline trimming: 5 bases from V, 3 bases from J; junction bases outside gene matches: 9. The CDR3 starts with the cysteine, ends with the phenylalanine, and has 16 residues. Just CDR3 DNA is preserved here, 48 bases in frame from base 1.